This T cell receptor beta chain was sequenced during a study of blood T cell repertoires in COVID-19. Study as a whole: COVID-19 samples collected from the United States, Italy and Spain covered acute and convalescent phases.

Profiling relied on immunoSEQ multiplex PCR, and the TCRdb table lists in-frame clones only, not all of them. The sample yields about 150,000 clones, 80% seen once. The specimen was peripheral blood. This TCR was recovered from a man aged 60-69 years with acute or convalescent COVID-19.

The CDR3 nucleotides read TGTGCCAGCTCCCAGAGCGGGGATACGTACGAGCAGTACTTC. Residues: CASSQSGDTYEQYF. The chain carries TRBV18 and TRBJ2-7; 7 bases fit TRBD2. The V and J ends lost 6 bases and 4 bases, in that order; junction bases with no gene match: 9. CDR3 length: 14 residues. Germline V lookup: CDR1 KGHSH, CDR2 LQKENI.